These T cell receptor beta chains were read from a single sample in a study of T cell responses to AZD1222 COVID-19 vaccine. Sequencing was performed with immunoSEQ multiplex PCR; in TCRdb, only in-frame clones are kept and a portion is missing. The data show about 110,000 clones, around 90% seen once. This specimen consisted of peripheral blood, obtained on day 0 of MenACWY control vaccination. The receptors were sampled from an adult in good health. The CDR3 runs from the conserved cysteine through the conserved F or W. D genes are given only for firm matches. Size values are once, few and many counts, or a class for expanded clones, and some rows have none.

TRBV2	NA	TRBJ2-7	NA	TGTGCCAGCAGTCTGCCCCAGGGAACCTACGAGCAGTACTTC	CASSLPQGTYEQYF
TRBV11-1	NA	TRBJ2-5	NA	TGTGCCAGCAGCTTATCGGAGGGGGGCGAGACCCAGTACTTC	CASSLSEGGETQYF
TRBV7-9	few	TRBJ2-7	NA	TGTGCCAGCAGCTTATATTTAGTGGCAGGTACTATGGAGCAGTACTTC	CASSLYLVAGTMEQYF
TRBV7-3	NA	TRBJ2-2	TRBD2	TGTGCCAGCAGGTCAACCGGGGCCGGGAGGGCCGGGGAGCTGTTTTTT	CASRSTGAGRAGELFF
TRBV5-1	NA	TRBJ1-1	TRBD1	TGCGCCAGCAGCTTTCTCGGACAGGGAGACACTGAAGCTTTCTTT	CASSFLGQGDTEAFF
TRBV27	NA	TRBJ1-5	NA	TGTGCCAGCAGTCTAGGGGGTAGTCAGCCCCAGCATTTT	CASSLGGSQPQHF
TRBV9	NA	TRBJ2-1	TRBD2	TGTGCCAGCAGCCCGGGACTAGCGTTAAATGAGCAGTTCTTC	CASSPGLALNEQFF
TRBV7-2	NA	TRBJ1-6	TRBD1	TGTGCCAGCAGCTCAAACCCGGGACAGCCGGAACCCCTCCACTTT	CASSSNPGQPEPLHF
TRBV20-1	NA	TRBJ1-1	NA	TGCAGTGCTAGTCAGGGGACCACTGAAGCTTTCTTT	CSASQGTTEAFF
TRBV5-8	once	TRBJ2-4	NA	TGTGCCAGCCGCCGGGCTCGGAGCAAAAACATTCAGTACTTC	CASRRARSKNIQYF
TRBV9	NA	TRBJ1-2	NA	TGTGCCAGCAGCGATAACTATGGCTACACCTTC	CASSDNYGYTF
TRBV6-5	NA	TRBJ2-1	NA	TGTGCCAGCAGTTGGCTGGGAAGAAACAATGAGCAGTTCTTC	CASSWLGRNNEQFF
TRBV28	NA	TRBJ1-2	NA	TGTGCCAGCAGTTTGTTCCTTGGGACGGAAAACTATGGCTACACCTTC	CASSLFLGTENYGYTF
TRBV7-8	NA	TRBJ1-1	TRBD1	TGTGCCAGCAGGAAGGGGCAGGGGGAGACTGAAGCTTTCTTT	CASRKGQGETEAFF
TRBV10-3	NA	TRBJ1-1	NA	TGTGCCATCAGTGAGGCGACGGACACTGAAGCTTTCTTT	CAISEATDTEAFF
TRBV4-1	NA	TRBJ2-7	NA	TGCGCCAGCAGCCAACCAGCCCGGGACATTTACTACGAGCAGTACTTC	CASSQPARDIYYEQYF
TRBV12-5	NA	TRBJ1-5	NA	TGTGCTAGTGGTTTGGTAGGTCGGGCAGGAGCTAGCAATCAGCCCCAGCATTTT	CASGLVGRAGASNQPQHF
TRBV13	few	TRBJ1-3	NA	TGTGCCAGCAGTCGTGACGGAACTGGAAACACCATATATTTT	CASSRDGTGNTIYF
TRBV6-1	NA	TRBJ1-1	NA	TGTGCCAGCAGTGAAGTGAGGGGTTACACTGAAGCTTTCTTT	CASSEVRGYTEAFF
TRBV4-1	NA	TRBJ2-2	NA	TGCGCCAGCAGCCAAGGCAGGCTCACCGGGGAGCTGTTTTTT	CASSQGRLTGELFF
TRBV3-1/TRBV3-2	NA	TRBJ2-5	TRBD2	TGTGCCAGCAGCCAAGAGTCGGGTACTAGCGGCCCCCAGGGTCGAGAGACCCAGTACTTC	CASSQESGTSGPQGRETQYF
TRBV2	NA	TRBJ2-1	NA	TGTGCCAGCCCAGCCCTGGCGGGGCGTACCGCGAGCTCCTACAATGAGCAGTTCTTC	CASPALAGRTASSYNEQFF
TRBV3-1/TRBV3-2	NA	TRBJ1-2	NA	TGTGCCAGCAGCTCTGGGCCGGGGTATGGCTACACCTTC	CASSSGPGYGYTF
TRBV5-8	NA	TRBJ1-4	TRBD1	TGTGCCAGCAGCTGGGGACAGGGAGGAGAAAAACTGTTTTTT	CASSWGQGGEKLFF
TRBV9	NA	TRBJ1-1	NA	TGTGCCAGCAGCGCCCTGGCGGTAGGTAACACTGAAGCTTTCTTT	CASSALAVGNTEAFF
TRBV1	NA	TRBJ2-7	NA	TGCACCAGCAGCCAGGACTGCTCCTACGAGCAGTACTTC	CTSSQDCSYEQYF
TRBV5-1	NA	TRBJ2-3	TRBD1	TGCGCCAGCAGTTTGCAGGGGACAGAGGGTGGGAAGCAGTATTTT	CASSLQGTEGGKQYF
TRBV6-2/TRBV6-3	few	TRBJ1-2	TRBD1	TGTGCCAGCAGCGGGACAGACTATGGCTACACCTTC	CASSGTDYGYTF
TRBV27	once	TRBJ2-3	NA	TGTGCCAGCAGTTCGAATCCGGGGAATACGCAGTATTTT	CASSSNPGNTQYF
TRBV9	NA	TRBJ1-1	NA	TGTGCCAGCAGCGTAGATTCACACTACAACACTGAAGCTTTCTTT	CASSVDSHYNTEAFF
TRBV2	NA	TRBJ1-1	NA	TGTGCCAGCAGTCCCCTCGCGGGGGCCAGTGAAGCTTTCTTT	CASSPLAGASEAFF